These 15 T cell receptor beta chains share one sample of origin, sequenced in a study of T cell responses to AZD1222 COVID-19 vaccine. Assay: immunoSEQ multiplex PCR; the TCRdb copy retains only in-frame clones and omits some. Of 120,000 or so clones in the sample, around 90% were seen once. Source: peripheral blood, taken on day 0 of AZD1222 vaccination. Every receptor here comes from an adult in good health.

This clone was picked up a small number of times. The chain uses TRBV12-5 and TRBJ2-3; 9 bases agree with TRBD2. The germline gives CDR1 LGHNT, CDR2 FRNRAP. This CDR3 comprises 16 residues. Trimming took 3 bases from V and 1 from J; bases not matched to a gene: 5. The CDR3 sequence: CASGFLAGRGTDTQYF. The CDR3 bases are TGTGCTAGTGGTTTCCTAGCGGGGCGAGGCACAGATACGCAGTATTTT.

This clone occurred once. The chain links TRBV5-1 to TRBJ1-4; D is unresolved. Trimming stripped 0 bases from V and 8 bases from J, with 14 bases between. Germline lookup yields CDR1 SGHRS and CDR2 YFSETQ. The CDR3 is 15 residues long. The CDR3 DNA follows: TGCGCCAGCAGCTTGGCCCCGGGGAGGGTCGAAAAACTGTTTTTT. It codes for CASSLAPGRVEKLFF.

The chain uses TRBV19 and TRBJ2-6, with D possibly being TRBD1 (5 bases). Germline values: CDR1 LNHDA, CDR2 SQIVND (reference sequence). V was shortened by 1 base and J by 4 bases, with 8 bases between the two germline ends. The CDR3 loop spans 15 amino acids. DNA of the CDR3: TGTGCCAGTAGTATAGTGGGGCTGGGGGCCAACGTCCTGACTTTC. Translating it yields CASSIVGLGANVLTF.

This rearrangement joins TRBV6-9 to TRBJ1-5; 7 bases are a match to TRBD1. Germline loops: CDR1 MNHGY, CDR2 SVAAGI. V lost 4 bases, J lost 7 bases, and 7 bases stayed unmatched. The CDR3 runs 14 residues. CDR3 DNA: TGTGCCAGCAGTTCCCTGGACAGGTCCCAGCCCCAGCATTTT. Translating gives CASSSLDRSQPQHF.

V usage is TRBV27 and J usage is TRBJ1-5; TRBD1 is a possible D gene (6 bases). Trimming pared 6 bases from V and 6 bases from J, leaving 15 bases between. CDR3 length equals 14 residues. CDR1 and CDR2 (germline): MNHEY, SMNVEV (reference sequence). DNA of the CDR3: TGTGCCAGCAGGAGGGGGGGGTCGAGTCAGCCCCAGCATTTT. Translated: CASRRGGSSQPQHF.

The chain recombines TRBV12-3 or TRBV12-4 with TRBJ2-7; D not certain. The CDR3 has 11 residues. V shed 6 bases and J shed 3 bases, with 6 bases lying between them. CDR3 amino acids: CASSQLYEQYF. The CDR3 DNA is TGTGCCAGCAGCCAACTCTACGAGCAGTACTTC.

The chain has TRBV5-6 and TRBJ1-1; no firm D call. V shed 4 bases and J shed 6 bases, with 10 bases lying between them. The CDR3 covers 12 residues. The germline gives CDR1 SGHDT, CDR2 YYEEEE. The CDR3 nucleotides read TGTGCCAGCAGCCTCTGGACGGCTGAAGCTTTCTTT. The encoded protein is CASSLWTAEAFF.

V and J are TRBV30 and TRBJ1-5; 7 bases map to TRBD1. The V gene end was trimmed by 0 bases and the J gene end by 7 bases; junction bases not matched to a gene: 3. Germline V gene sequence: CDR1 GTSNPN, CDR2 SVGIG (reference sequence). The CDR3 has 13 amino acids. CDR3 amino acids: CAWSVKGGQPQHF. In nucleotides, the CDR3 is TGTGCCTGGAGTGTAAAAGGGGGCCAGCCCCAGCATTTT.

This clone appeared a single time. This chain's CDR3 is CASSQDLGGYTF. CDR3 DNA sequence: TGTGCCAGTAGCCAGGACTTGGGAGGCTACACCTTC. The chain employs TRBV19 and TRBJ1-2; no clear D gene. V was pared by 6 bases and J by 8 bases, with 13 bases between. Germline CDR1 reads LNHDA; CDR2 reads SQIVND (reference sequence). This CDR3 is built from 12 residues.

The chain combines TRBV11-3 with TRBJ2-7; D may be TRBD1 or TRBD2 (5 bases each). The V gene lost 9 bases and the J gene lost 5 bases, with 20 bases spanning the gap. This CDR3 spans 14 amino acids. Looked up from germline, CDR1 is SGHNT and CDR2 is YENEEA. The CDR3 sequence is CASKGRETSNEQYF. In DNA form, the CDR3 reads TGTGCCAGTAAGGGACGAGAAACTTCCAACGAGCAGTACTTC.

The chain couples TRBV4-1 to TRBJ2-5, with 7 positions matching TRBD1. Germline V gene sequence: CDR1 MGHRA, CDR2 YSYEKL. The junction had 8 bases not matched to a gene; V was cut back by 3 bases and J by 1 base. This CDR3 region has 16 residues. The CDR3 spells CASSHIPDRTQETQYF. The CDR3 coding sequence is TGCGCCAGCAGCCATATACCGGACAGGACCCAAGAGACCCAGTACTTC.

As to this clone: A read error may account for a junction end that differs from germline. This chain joins TRBV5-4 and TRBJ2-7, with 8 nucleotides matching TRBD1. The CDR3 length is 15 residues. Germline CDR1 is SGHNT and CDR2 is YYREEE (reference sequence). The CDR3 region is CASTLDGTGHREQYF. As DNA, the CDR3 is TGTGCCAGCACCTTGGACGGGACAGGACATCGGGAGCAGTACTTC.

This clone was counted a single time. The rearrangement joins TRBV24-1 to TRBJ1-6, with 10 bases lining up with TRBD1. CDR1 is KGHDR, CDR2 SFDVKD, per germline. After removal of 4 bases from V and 10 bases from J, the junction contained 9 bases not matched to a gene. The CDR3 sequence is 16 residues long. In DNA, the CDR3 is TGTGCCACCAGTGAGGGGGACAGGGGTTTAGGATCACCCCTCCACTTT. Translating it yields CATSEGDRGLGSPLHF.

The J gene is TRBJ1-5, the V gene TRBV19, with TRBD1 as a possible D gene (5 bases). Trimming left V 5 bases short and J 1 base short, with 15 bases between. Germline CDR1 reads LNHDA; CDR2 reads SQIVND (reference sequence). CDR3 length: 16 amino acids. CDR3 DNA: TGTGCCAGTAGTCCCCTCCGGGGCAGGAGCAATCAGCCCCAGCATTTT. Its protein is CASSPLRGRSNQPQHF.

The chain recombines TRBV28 with TRBJ1-1; 7 nucleotides line up with TRBD1. CDR3 length: 13 amino acids. CDR1 and CDR2 from the germline V gene are MDHEN and SYDVKM. The J segment lost 5 bases and the V segment lost 5 bases, leaving 5 bases of the junction unmatched. For the CDR3, the DNA is TGTGCCAGCAGTCAAGGGGGACAGACTGAAGCTTTCTTT. Translated: CASSQGGQTEAFF. The full variable domain, in which reference TRBV28 and TRBJ1-1 provide the parts outside the CDR3, is DVKVTQSSRYLVKRTGEKVFLECVQDMDHENMFWYRQDPGLGLRLIYFSYDVKMKEKGDIPEGYSVSREKKERFSLILESASTNQTSMYLCASSQGGQTEAFFGQGTRLTVV.